The entry that follows covers one TCR beta chain sequence. Its specificity is not known. The entry originates in a study of graft-versus-host responses after intestinal transplantation. Repertoires were generated with immunoSEQ multiplex PCR, while TCRdb's copy carries only in-frame clones and drops some. This table has under 45,000 clones, roughly 94% appearing once. The CDR3 covers 14 residues. The germline V gene has CDR1 SGHRS and CDR2 YFSETQ. Unmatched junction bases numbered 6, after V lost 4 bases and J lost 7 bases. The rearrangement uses TRBV5-1 and TRBJ1-4, with 8 bases identical to TRBD1. This specimen was unstimulated CD4+ T cells sorted from spleen or lymph node cells, taken before transplant. The sequence derives from a human donor who was the organ donor for an intestinal transplant. In DNA form, the CDR3 reads TGCGCCAGCAGCCAAGGGACAGGCGGTGAAAAACTGTTTTTT. Translating it yields CASSQGTGGEKLFF.